These T cell receptor beta chains were read from a single sample in a study of CD8+CD57+ T cells in acquired aplastic anemia. MiXCR, run by TCRdb on the reads, gives a single entry per CDR3 protein. The sample records roughly 220,000 distinct CDR3 sequences, around three fifths being singletons. Sequenced material: sorted CD4+, CD8+, or CD8+CD57+ T cells (not recorded which) from PBMCs. The source of these receptors is a human donor with aplastic anemia. Each CDR3 is given with its conserved first and last residue. A D gene is named only where the DNA matches it firmly. Clone size is not always given. Where it is, it says once, few, many or a class for expanded clones.

TRBD1	TRBV7-9	.	TRBJ1-6	TGTGCCAGCAGCTTAGCCGGGGCAGGGGGCGCGAAAGGTCGATCACCCCTCCACTTT	CASSLAGAGGAKGRSPLHF
.	TRBV20-1	.	TRBJ2-2	TGCAGTGCTAGAGATGCCAGTTCGAACACCGGGGAGCTGTTTTTC	CSARDASSNTGELFF
TRBD1	TRBV12-3/TRBV12-4	.	TRBJ2-2	TGTGCCAGCACGACCCCGGGACAGGGGGCAGCCGGGGAGCTGCTTTTT	CASTTPGQGAAGELLF
TRBD2	TRBV19	.	TRBJ2-1	TGTGCCAGTAGCCCACTAGCGGGAGTTGATGAGCAGTTCTTC	CASSPLAGVDEQFF
.	TRBV25-1	few	TRBJ2-2	TGTGCCAGCAGTGTTGGGACGGCGAACACCGGGGAGCTGTTTTTT	CASSVGTANTGELFF
TRBD1	TRBV24-1	once	TRBJ1-1	TGTGCCACCAGTGATCCAGGGACAGGGAACACTGAAGCTTTCTTT	CATSDPGTGNTEAFF
TRBD2	TRBV6-5	many	TRBJ2-7	TGTGCCAGCAGTTATGGAGTAGCGGGGGGGCCCAAGGAGCAGTACTTC	CASSYGVAGGPKEQYF
.	TRBV20-1	.	TRBJ1-4	TGCAGTGCCCGCTCTCACGGGACACATGAAAAACTGTTTTTT	CSARSHGTHEKLFF
TRBD1	TRBV7-9	many	TRBJ2-7	TGTGCCAGCAGCTTAGTCGACAGGGGGCCCGAGCAGTACTTC	CASSLVDRGPEQYF
.	TRBV5-8	many	TRBJ2-1	TGTGCCAGCAGCTTGGGTGGTGGAGTTCAGTTCTTC	CASSLGGGVQFF
TRBD1	TRBV4-1	.	TRBJ2-3	TGCGCCAGCAGCCAAGGCTTCCGGGACAGAAGCACAGATACGCAGTATTTT	CASSQGFRDRSTDTQYF
.	TRBV4-1	.	TRBJ1-5	TGCGCCAGCAGCCAGGCCGACACGCTTAGCAATCAGCCCCAGCATTTT	CASSQADTLSNQPQHF
TRBD1	TRBV20-1	few	TRBJ1-6	TGCAGTGCTAGAACAGGGGAGCGGCGGTCACCCCTCCACTTT	CSARTGERRSPLHF
TRBD2	TRBV7-3	.	TRBJ2-1	TGTGCCAGCAGCTACCGACTAGCAGGCGATGAGCAGTTCTTC	CASSYRLAGDEQFF
.	TRBV10-3	many	TRBJ2-3	TGTGCCATCAGTGGACAGCTACACACAGATACGCAGTATTTT	CAISGQLHTDTQYF
.	TRBV12-3/TRBV12-4	.	TRBJ2-7	TGTGCCAGCAGTCCCCCTAGCCAAGAGCAGTACTTC	CASSPPSQEQYF
.	TRBV20-1	.	TRBJ2-7	TGCAGTGCTAGTTTGGGCAGAAAATACGAGCAGTACTTC	CSASLGRKYEQYF
.	TRBV27	.	TRBJ2-7	TGTGCCAGCAGTTTAAATATTGGGCCAACCTACGAGCAGTACTTC	CASSLNIGPTYEQYF
.	TRBV27	few	TRBJ1-2	TGTGCCAGCAGTTGGGGAGCTAACTATGGCTACACCTTC	CASSWGANYGYTF
TRBD2	TRBV24-1	.	TRBJ2-1	TGTGCCATCAGGACCGGGACTAGCGGGAGTCTCGATGAGCAGTTCTTC	CAIRTGTSGSLDEQFF
.	TRBV6-5	many	TRBJ2-1	TGTGCCAGCAGTTACTCGTCGGGGTCGGGTGAGCAGTTCTTC	CASSYSSGSGEQFF
.	TRBV29-1	.	TRBJ1-1	TGCAGCGGTCGATCGGGCCCTGAAGCTTTCTTT	CSGRSGPEAFF
.	TRBV5-1	few	TRBJ2-3	.	CASSSWDRKDEKLFFGTDTQYF
.	TRBV7-3	.	TRBJ1-1	TGTGCCAGCAGCTTCTCTCCTCTGAACACTGAAGCTTTCTTT	CASSFSPLNTEAFF
.	TRBV11-3	.	TRBJ2-7	TGTGCCAGCAGCGCCCAGGCCGCGGGCGACTACGAGCAGTACTTC	CASSAQAAGDYEQYF
.	TRBV7-3	.	TRBJ2-7	TGTGCCAGCAGCTCGGACAGCCTTAGCTCCGAGCAGTACTTC	CASSSDSLSSEQYF
.	TRBV20-1	many	TRBJ1-2	TGCAGTGCTAGATTGTTGGACGGTCCGGCGGCACTCTATGGCTACACCTTC	CSARLLDGPAALYGYTF
TRBD2	TRBV2	.	TRBJ2-7	TGTGCCAGCAGTGAGCTAGCGGGAGCAGTCGAGCAGTACTTC	CASSELAGAVEQYF
.	TRBV7-9	many	TRBJ2-3	TGTGCCAGCAGCTTACGGACACCTAGCACAGATACGCAGTATTTT	CASSLRTPSTDTQYF
.	TRBV7-6	many	TRBJ1-1	TGTGCCAGCAGCCCGGGGGGGGGGGGCGACCTGAACACTGAAGCTTTCTTT	CASSPGGGGDLNTEAFF
.	TRBV20-1	few	TRBJ1-1	TGCAGTGCTAGTCAGGGAGACACTGAAGCTTTCTTT	CSASQGDTEAFF
TRBD1	TRBV2	.	TRBJ1-1	TGTGCCAGCAGTGAAGGGGGGACAGGCCCGAACACTGAAGCTTTCTTT	CASSEGGTGPNTEAFF
TRBD2	TRBV20-1	once	TRBJ2-5	TGCAGTGCTAGAGATCTTCCTAGCGGGAGATGGGAAGAGACCCAGTACTTC	CSARDLPSGRWEETQYF
.	TRBV6-6	once	TRBJ2-7	TGTGCCAGCAGTTCCCAGAAATACGAGCAGTACTTC	CASSSQKYEQYF
TRBD2	TRBV5-6	.	TRBJ2-7	TGTGCCAGCAGCTCCAACCCTGGACTAGCGAACGAGCAGTACTTC	CASSSNPGLANEQYF
TRBD2	TRBV19	.	TRBJ2-1	TGTGCCTCGACCCGTACTAGCGGGAGCTGGAATGAGCAGTTCTTC	CASTRTSGSWNEQFF
TRBD1	TRBV29-1	.	TRBJ2-1	TGCAGCGTCGGGTGGACAGGTAGCAGTGAGCAGTTCTTC	CSVGWTGSSEQFF
.	TRBV5-5	.	TRBJ2-4	TGTGCCAGCAGCTTCGGGGGGCCCTTGAGTATGGCCAAAAACATTCAGTACTTC	CASSFGGPLSMAKNIQYF
.	TRBV10-3	.	TRBJ1-5	TGTGCCATAGCGGACGGGTATAGCAATCAGCCCCAGCATTTT	CAIADGYSNQPQHF
.	TRBV7-9	.	TRBJ1-1	TGTGCCAGTAGTATGGGTGCGGGGAGGAACACTGAAGCTTTCTTT	CASSMGAGRNTEAFF
.	TRBV2	few	TRBJ2-5	TGTGCCAGCAGTCCTGGGACTTTATCGGGGGAGACCCAGTACTTC	CASSPGTLSGETQYF
TRBD2	TRBV7-3	.	TRBJ2-5	TGTGCCAGCAGCTCGGCTAGCGGCGCGCAAGAGACCCAGTACTTC	CASSSASGAQETQYF
.	TRBV5-8	few	TRBJ2-7	TGTGCCAGCCGGTGGCTCCACGAGCAGTACTTC	CASRWLHEQYF
.	TRBV6-6	many	TRBJ2-7	TGTGCCAGCAGGGATGGCTACGAGCAGTACTTC	CASRDGYEQYF